Below are 21 T cell receptor beta chains sequenced from a single sample in a study of PD-1 blockade in classical Hodgkin lymphoma. TCRdb's copy holds only in-frame clones and misses some; the assay was immunoSEQ multiplex PCR. The data hold roughly 34,000 clones, with around 80% observed a single time. All the patients suffered relapse after autologous stem cell transplantation, and brentuximab vedotin exposure differed. The sample here was peripheral blood mononuclear cells (PBMCs), taken before the second cycle of nivolumab. The receptors stem from a human donor with classical Hodgkin lymphoma.

The chain recombines TRBV5-6 with TRBJ2-7; TRBD1 matches at 8 bases. V trimming: 2 bases; J trimming: 6 bases; junction bases outside the gene matches: 1. The germline gives CDR1 SGHDT, CDR2 YYEEEE. The CDR3 runs 12 residues. In nucleotides, the CDR3 is TGTGCCAGCAGCTTCAGGGGGCTCGAGCAGTACTTC. It is translated as CASSFRGLEQYF.

This chain links TRBV7-2 with TRBJ2-7; possible D gene TRBD1, 6 bases. Per germline, CDR1 SGHTA and CDR2 FQGNSA. The CDR3 extends over 18 amino acids. V lost 2 bases, J lost 1 base, and 21 bases lay in between. The CDR3 DNA reads as TGTGCCAGCAGCTTATATCCGCCAGGGGCCTTTGGATCCTACGAGCAGTACTTC. It yields the protein CASSLYPPGAFGSYEQYF.

The genes are TRBV5-6 and TRBJ1-2; D might be TRBD1 (5 bases). The germline gives CDR1 SGHDT, CDR2 YYEEEE. This CDR3 spans 16 amino acids. V was trimmed by 5 bases and J by 2 bases, leaving 19 bases between them. The CDR3 sequence: CASRITRGNTNYGYTF. CDR3 coding DNA: TGTGCCAGCAGGATTACCCGGGGGAACACAAACTATGGCTACACCTTC.

The chain employs TRBV25-1 and TRBJ2-7, with D possibly TRBD2 on 6 matching bases. The V gene's germline CDR1 is MGHDK and CDR2 SYGVNS. Trimming removed 6 bases from V and 4 bases from J, with 16 bases in between. This CDR3 has 14 residues. CDR3 in DNA: TGTGCCAGCAGCCCGTGGGGGGACCGTTACGAGCAGTACTTC. As protein: CASSPWGDRYEQYF.

This chain's CDR3 is CASISGTGTGYGYTF. As DNA, the CDR3 is TGTGCCAGCATCTCAGGGACAGGGACGGGGTATGGCTACACCTTC. The rearrangement links TRBV5-4 to TRBJ1-2, with 9 bases lining up with TRBD1. The CDR3 totals 15 residues. Losses at the gene ends were 6 bases for V and 5 bases for J; bases not matched to a gene: 11. Per the germline V gene, CDR1 is SGHNT and CDR2 is YYREEE (reference sequence). Drawing the rest from reference TRBV5-4 and TRBJ1-2, the complete variable domain is ETGVTQSPTHLIKTRGQQVTLRCSSQSGHNTVSWYQQALGQGPQFIFQYYREEENGRGNFPPRFSGLQFPNYSSELNVNALELDDSALYLCASISGTGTGYGYTFGSGTRLTVV.

About this clone: A far larger clone is just one base off, so this is likely a read error. The chain combines TRBV1 with TRBJ2-7; no DNA check was done on the table's D call, TRBD1. TRBV1 is given as a pseudogene. The CDR3 runs to 15 residues. CDR3 DNA sequence: TGCACCAGCAGCCCTGGGACAGGGGAGGGATACGAGCAGTACTTC. It codes for CTSSPGTGEGYEQYF.

This chain connects TRBV7-8 to TRBJ2-5; the D is unclear. This CDR3 contains 13 residues. Trimming pared 4 bases from V and 1 base from J, leaving 7 bases between. The germline V gene has CDR1 SGHVS and CDR2 FQNEAQ. CDR3 residues: CASSYEFQETQYF. Written as DNA, the CDR3 is TGTGCCAGCAGCTATGAGTTCCAAGAGACCCAGTACTTC.

The chain joins TRBV11-2 to TRBJ1-1; 10 bases are a match to TRBD1. CDR1 is SGHAT and CDR2 is FQNNGV in the germline V gene. The CDR3 runs to 16 residues. V shed 3 bases and J 3 bases; nucleotides not matched to a gene: 7. CDR3 in amino acids: CASSFDRGRMDTEAFF. DNA for the CDR3: TGTGCCAGCAGCTTCGACAGGGGGCGTATGGACACTGAAGCTTTCTTT.

V is TRBV18 and J is TRBJ2-7; 7 bases match TRBD1. The CDR3 has 14 residues. V shed 6 bases and J 1 base; nucleotides not matched to a gene: 6. From germline, CDR1 is KGHSH and CDR2 LQKENI. The CDR3 is CASSPGTASYEQYF. CDR3 DNA sequence: TGTGCCAGCTCCCCCGGGACAGCATCCTACGAGCAGTACTTC.

J is TRBJ1-1 and V is TRBV6-6; the D is unclear. Germline V gene lookup returns CDR1 MNHNY and CDR2 SVGAGI (reference sequence). This CDR3 spans 13 amino acids. Trimming took 4 bases from V and 6 from J, leaving 12 bases between them. The DNA of the CDR3 is TGTGCCAGCAGTTGGCGTCCACCGGCTGAAGCTTTCTTT. It codes for CASSWRPPAEAFF.

The chain links TRBV5-6 to TRBJ2-7; D is unresolved. Germline CDR1 and CDR2: SGHDT and YYEEEE. The CDR3 loop spans 11 amino acids. The V gene lost 0 bases and the J gene lost 2 bases, with 0 bases spanning the gap. The CDR3 DNA reads TGTGCCAGCAGCTTGGCCTACGAGCAGTACTTC. Translated: CASSLAYEQYF.

V usage is TRBV29-1 and J usage is TRBJ2-2; 8 nucleotides line up with TRBD1. The length of the CDR3 is 17 residues. With 0 bases clipped from V and 6 bases from J, the junction kept 12 bases outside the gene matches. Germline-derived CDR1 and CDR2 are SQVTM and ANQGSEA. CDR3 residues: CSVEDGSGQGEAGELFF. In nucleotides, the CDR3 is TGCAGCGTTGAAGATGGCTCCGGACAGGGAGAGGCCGGGGAGCTGTTTTTT.

This chain joins TRBV5-4 and TRBJ1-2, with a weak D call TRBD1 (6 bases). Trimming removed 0 bases at V and 3 bases at J, with 12 bases between. This CDR3 has 15 amino acids. Germline V gives CDR1 SGHNT, CDR2 YYREEE (reference sequence). CDR3 amino acids: CASSLASGAHYGYTF. The CDR3 bases are TGTGCCAGCAGCTTGGCCTCAGGGGCCCACTATGGCTACACCTTC.

The chain joins TRBV7-9 to TRBJ1-2; D might be TRBD1 (6 bases). Trimming cost V 1 base and J 4 bases, with 10 bases left between them. The germline CDR1 and CDR2 sequences are SEHNR and FQNEAQ (reference sequence). The CDR3 spans 14 residues. The CDR3 bases are TGTGCCAGCAGCTTAGGGACAGCTAGCTATGGCTACACCTTC. This sequence encodes CASSLGTASYGYTF.

The rearrangement links TRBV5-4 to TRBJ2-2, with TRBD2 matching 12 bases. V dropped 3 bases and J dropped 6; count of bases not matched to a gene: 6. The germline gives CDR1 SGHNT, CDR2 YYREEE (reference sequence). This CDR3 has 16 amino acids. CDR3 region: CASSSTSGGFSGELFF. The CDR3 DNA is TGTGCCAGCAGCTCCACTAGCGGGGGGTTTTCCGGGGAGCTGTTTTTT.

This sequence joins TRBV20-1 and TRBJ1-2; 8 bases map to TRBD1. J was trimmed by 10 bases and V by 7 bases; bases with no gene match: 5. The CDR3 extends over 10 amino acids. Looked up from germline, CDR1 is DFQATT and CDR2 is SNEGSKA (reference sequence). The CDR3 is CSVGTGDYTF. In DNA, the CDR3 is TGCAGTGTTGGGACAGGCGACTACACCTTC.

V gene TRBV7-9 combines with J gene TRBJ1-1, with D unresolved. The V end was cut by 0 bases, the J end by 1 base, with 9 bases between. The CDR3 length is 15 residues. Per germline, CDR1 SEHNR and CDR2 FQNEAQ (reference sequence). In nucleotides, the CDR3 is TGTGCCAGCAGCTTAGCGGCCGCTGCGAACACTGAAGCTTTCTTT. Its protein is CASSLAAAANTEAFF.

The chain employs TRBV5-1 and TRBJ2-7, with no clear D. CDR3 length equals 12 residues. The V and J ends lost 0 bases and 3 bases respectively, with 4 bases between them. Per the germline V gene, CDR1 is SGHRS and CDR2 is YFSETQ. CDR3 loop: CASSLDNYEQYF. The CDR3 DNA reads as TGCGCCAGCAGCTTGGACAACTACGAGCAGTACTTC.

V and J are TRBV5-1 and TRBJ1-2; TRBD1 aligns across 9 bases. The CDR3 is 12 amino acids. The J segment lost 13 bases and the V segment lost 2 bases, leaving 6 bases of the junction unmatched. From germline, CDR1 is SGHRS and CDR2 YFSETQ. The DNA for the CDR3 is TGCGCCAGCAGCTTCGGGACAGGGAGGCGCACCTTC. As protein: CASSFGTGRRTF.

The chain recombines TRBV6-1 with TRBJ1-5, with D perhaps TRBD1 (5 bases). Germline V gene sequence: CDR1 MNHNS, CDR2 SASEGT. The CDR3 loop spans 15 amino acids. Trimming shortened V by 6 bases and J by 7 bases, and 19 bases separated the two germline ends. The CDR3: CASSTKGPGGQPQHF. The CDR3 DNA reads TGTGCCAGCAGCACAAAGGGGCCAGGTGGCCAGCCCCAGCATTTT.

The gene calls are TRBV10-1 and TRBJ1-2; a weak D match, TRBD1 (5 bases). Germline V lookup: CDR1 WNHNN, CDR2 SYGVQD (reference sequence). Trimming cost V 7 bases and J 4 bases, with 13 bases left between them. This CDR3 contains 13 residues. The CDR3 region is CASTNRKPYGYTF. CDR3 in DNA: TGCGCCAGCACTAACAGGAAGCCCTATGGCTACACCTTC.